Below are 16 T cell receptor beta chains sequenced from a single sample in a study of early T cells in non-severe SARS-CoV-2 infection. TCRdb used MiXCR to reprocess the 5' RACE reads, holding one entry per CDR3 protein. Of more than 55,000 distinct CDR3 sequences listed, roughly an eighth were seen once; the top ten hold roughly 4%. Material: whole blood. The receptor source for this set is an adult who was a healthcare worker with PCR-confirmed SARS-CoV-2 infection or an uninfected control (not recorded which).

This clonotype appeared many times. The J gene is TRBJ1-2, the V gene TRBV28; D unresolved. Per germline, CDR1 MDHEN and CDR2 SYDVKM. Trimming stripped 8 bases from V and 2 bases from J, with 9 bases between. The CDR3 has 12 amino acids. In nucleotides, the CDR3 is TGTGCCAGCGTCGGCCCAAACTATGGCTACACCTTC. As protein: CASVGPNYGYTF.

This clonotype was detected many times. This chain links TRBV20-1 with TRBJ1-1; D uncertain. Germline values: CDR1 DFQATT, CDR2 SNEGSKA (reference sequence). The CDR3 contains 13 residues. V was trimmed by 6 bases and J by 6 bases, leaving 17 bases between them. The CDR3 DNA reads TGCAGTGCAAGAAAAGACCTGGCAGCTGAAGCTTTCTTT. Its protein is CSARKDLAAEAFF.

The chain recombines TRBV20-1 with TRBJ1-2, with a possible D match to TRBD1 (5 bases). CDR1 and CDR2 (germline): DFQATT, SNEGSKA (reference sequence). The CDR3 extends over 15 amino acids. Trimming stripped 0 bases from V and 3 bases from J, with 14 bases between. The CDR3 nucleotides read TGCAGTGCTAGAGATTTTGGCAGGGTAGACTATGGCTACACCTTC. Amino acid sequence: CSARDFGRVDYGYTF.

V gene TRBV5-1 combines with J gene TRBJ2-7; the D gene could be TRBD1 or TRBD2 (5 bases each). Germline V lookup: CDR1 SGHRS, CDR2 YFSETQ. The CDR3 runs to 13 residues. V shed 7 bases and J shed 0 bases, with 11 bases lying between them. CDR3 region: CASSWGPSYEQYF. The CDR3 DNA reads TGCGCCAGCTCTTGGGGACCCTCCTACGAGCAGTACTTC.

This clonotype was detected only a few times. The genes are TRBV3-1 and TRBJ1-6; D unclear. The germline CDR1 and CDR2 sequences are LGHDT and YNNKEL (reference sequence). V gave up 0 bases and J gave up 7 bases, with 16 bases separating them. This CDR3 comprises 17 residues. CDR3 residues: CASSQDLFGLGNSPLHF. In DNA form, the CDR3 reads TGTGCCAGCAGCCAAGATTTGTTCGGACTCGGGAATTCACCCCTCCACTTT.

This clonotype has at least ten counts. The chain employs TRBV2 and TRBJ2-5; D gene unclear. Germline-derived CDR1 and CDR2 are SNHLY and FYNNEI. The CDR3 contains 15 residues. Trimming pared 8 bases from V and 2 bases from J, leaving 18 bases between. CDR3 in DNA: TGTGCCAGCGCTTTGGAGTCCTGGACGCAAGAGACCCAGTACTTC. Its protein is CASALESWTQETQYF.

The chain is built from TRBV24-1 and TRBJ2-2, with D perhaps matching TRBD1 (5 bases). Germline V gives CDR1 KGHDR, CDR2 SFDVKD. This CDR3 is 14 amino acids long. V was clipped by 3 bases and J by 3 bases, with 7 bases between them. CDR3 protein: CATSDARDTGELFF. The CDR3 DNA is TGTGCCACCAGTGATGCCAGGGACACCGGGGAGCTGTTTTTT.

This clonotype appeared many times. This chain links TRBV19 with TRBJ1-5; D gene uncertain. The CDR3 has 14 residues. V was pared by 5 bases and J by 2 bases, with 10 bases between. Per the germline V gene, CDR1 is LNHDA and CDR2 is SQIVND (reference sequence). As DNA, the CDR3 is TGTGCCAGTAGTGCACACTTCGGCAATCAGCCCCAGCATTTT. It specifies CASSAHFGNQPQHF.

The genes are TRBV12-3 or TRBV12-4 and TRBJ1-1; possible D gene TRBD1, 5 bases. V was trimmed by 3 bases and J by 0 bases, leaving 14 bases between them. This CDR3 has 16 residues. The CDR3 loop is CASSLRDRPLNTEAFF. As DNA, the CDR3 is TGTGCCAGCAGTTTGCGGGACCGGCCCTTGAACACTGAAGCTTTCTTT.

There are a few counts of this clonotype. This sequence joins TRBV19 and TRBJ2-2; D uncertain. This CDR3 is 15 amino acids long. V lost 9 bases and J lost 0, with 14 bases in between. Germline loops: CDR1 LNHDA, CDR2 SQIVND (reference sequence). CDR3 residues: CASRPGVANTGELFF. The CDR3 DNA reads TGTGCCAGCCGCCCTGGAGTGGCGAACACCGGGGAGCTGTTTTTT.

This clonotype was detected a few times. This chain uses TRBV7-2 with TRBJ2-5; the match to TRBD2 covers 9 bases. Trimming took 3 bases from V and 4 from J; bases not matched to a gene: 9. The CDR3 covers 16 residues. Germline lookup yields CDR1 SGHTA and CDR2 FQGNSA. This CDR3 reads CASSFWAGGPGETQYF. CDR3 sequence (DNA): TGTGCCAGCAGCTTTTGGGCGGGGGGGCCAGGAGAGACCCAGTACTTC.

This clonotype was detected a few times. The V and J genes are TRBV5-5 and TRBJ2-2, with D hard to call. There are 16 residues in the CDR3. Trimming pared 3 bases from V and 0 bases from J, leaving 12 bases between. Germline-derived CDR1 and CDR2 are SGHKS and YYEKEE (reference sequence). The CDR3 DNA reads TGTGCCAGCAGCTGGGGTCTAGGACCGAACACCGGGGAGCTGTTTTTT. Translated: CASSWGLGPNTGELFF.

CDR3 sequence (DNA): TGTGCCAGCAGGTCACAGGGTCAAGAGACCCAGTACTTC. Protein: CASRSQGQETQYF. This rearrangement joins TRBV7-9 to TRBJ2-5; the D gene is possibly TRBD1 (6 bases). The germline CDR1 and CDR2 sequences are SEHNR and FQNEAQ (reference sequence). V shed 6 bases and J shed 2 bases, with 10 bases lying between them. The CDR3 totals 13 residues.

This clonotype showed up many times. The V call is TRBV7-2, the J call TRBJ2-6; no definite D call. This CDR3 has 15 residues. Trimming removed 5 bases from V and 0 bases from J, with 8 bases in between. Looked up from germline, CDR1 is SGHTA and CDR2 is FQGNSA. The CDR3 region has the DNA TGTGCCAGCAGCCCCTATTACTCTGGGGCCAACGTCCTGACTTTC. Its translation is CASSPYYSGANVLTF. Filled out from reference TRBV7-2 and TRBJ2-6, the complete variable domain reads GAGVSQSPSNKVTEKGKDVELRCDPISGHTALYWYRQSLGQGLEFLIYFQGNSAPDKSGLPSDRFSAERTGGSVSTLTIQRTQQEDSAVYLCASSPYYSGANVLTFGAGSRLTVL.

A few counts support this clonotype. The chain has TRBV25-1 and TRBJ1-3; weak D call: TRBD1 (5 bases). Between the trimmed V and J ends, which lost 4 bases and 0 bases, there was a span of 10 bases. Germline V gene lookup returns CDR1 MGHDK and CDR2 SYGVNS. The CDR3 has 15 amino acids. The CDR3 nucleotides are TGTGCCAGCAGTGGGGGCCGAAACTCTGGAAACACCATATATTTT. It is translated as CASSGGRNSGNTIYF. The entire variable domain, with the rest obtained from reference TRBV25-1 and TRBJ1-3, is as follows: EADIYQTPRYLVIGTGKKITLECSQTMGHDKMYWYQQDPGMELHLIHYSYGVNSTEKGDLSSESTVSRIRTEHFPLTLESARPSHTSQYLCASSGGRNSGNTIYFGEGSWLTVV.

The J gene is TRBJ1-1, the V gene TRBV7-9; 7 bases are a match to TRBD1. Germline CDR1 is SEHNR and CDR2 is FQNEAQ (reference sequence). With V trimmed by 1 base and J by 1 base, 6 bases remained unmatched. The CDR3 extends over 16 amino acids. The CDR3 here is CASSLESGTANTEAFF. The CDR3 bases are TGTGCCAGCAGCTTAGAGTCCGGGACAGCGAACACTGAAGCTTTCTTT. Using reference TRBV7-9 and TRBJ1-1 for the parts outside the CDR3, the full variable domain is DTGVSQNPRHKITKRGQNVTFRCDPISEHNRLYWYRQTLGQGPEFLTYFQNEAQLEKSRLLSDRFSAERPKGSFSTLEIQRTEQGDSAMYLCASSLESGTANTEAFFGQGTRLTVV.